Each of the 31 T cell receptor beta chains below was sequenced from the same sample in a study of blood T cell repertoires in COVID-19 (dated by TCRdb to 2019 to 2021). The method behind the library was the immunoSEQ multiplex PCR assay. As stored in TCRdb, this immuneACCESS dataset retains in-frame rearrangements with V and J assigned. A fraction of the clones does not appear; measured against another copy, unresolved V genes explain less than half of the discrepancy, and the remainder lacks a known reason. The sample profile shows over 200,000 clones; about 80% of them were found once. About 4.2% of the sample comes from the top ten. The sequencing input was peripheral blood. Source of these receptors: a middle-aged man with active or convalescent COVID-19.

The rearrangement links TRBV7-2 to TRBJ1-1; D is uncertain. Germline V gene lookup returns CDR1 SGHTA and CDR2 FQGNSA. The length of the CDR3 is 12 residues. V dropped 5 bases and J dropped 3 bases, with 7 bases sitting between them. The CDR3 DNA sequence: TGTGCCAGCAGCGGACTCTACACTGAAGCTTTCTTT. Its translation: CASSGLYTEAFF.

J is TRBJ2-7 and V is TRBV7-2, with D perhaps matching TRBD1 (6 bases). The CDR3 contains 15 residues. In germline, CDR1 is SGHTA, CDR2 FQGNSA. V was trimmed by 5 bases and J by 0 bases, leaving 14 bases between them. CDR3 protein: CASSHGTHYSYEQYF. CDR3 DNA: TGTGCCAGCAGCCATGGGACACATTACTCCTACGAGCAGTACTTC. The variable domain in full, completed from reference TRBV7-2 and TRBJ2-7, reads GAGVSQSPSNKVTEKGKDVELRCDPISGHTALYWYRQSLGQGLEFLIYFQGNSAPDKSGLPSDRFSAERTGGSVSTLTIQRTQQEDSAVYLCASSHGTHYSYEQYFGPGTRLTVT.

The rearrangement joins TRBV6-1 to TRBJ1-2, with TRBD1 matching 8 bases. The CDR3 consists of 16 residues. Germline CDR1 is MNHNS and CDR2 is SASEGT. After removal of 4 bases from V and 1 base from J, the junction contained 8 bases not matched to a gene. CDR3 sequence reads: CASSGAGGLGNYGYTF. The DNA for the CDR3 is TGTGCCAGCAGTGGGGCAGGGGGCTTGGGTAACTATGGCTACACCTTC.

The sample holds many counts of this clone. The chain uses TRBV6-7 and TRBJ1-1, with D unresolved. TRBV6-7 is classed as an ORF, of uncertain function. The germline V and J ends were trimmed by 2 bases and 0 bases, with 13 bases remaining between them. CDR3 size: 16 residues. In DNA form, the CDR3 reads TGTGCCAGCAGTTACCCAGCGCACTCCATGAACACTGAAGCTTTCTTT. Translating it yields CASSYPAHSMNTEAFF.

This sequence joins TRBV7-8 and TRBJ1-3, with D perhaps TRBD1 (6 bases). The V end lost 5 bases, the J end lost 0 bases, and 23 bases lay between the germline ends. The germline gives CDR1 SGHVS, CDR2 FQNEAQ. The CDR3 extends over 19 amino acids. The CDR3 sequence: CASSLIGGAGTSSGNTIYF. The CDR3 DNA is TGTGCCAGCAGCCTAATAGGGGGGGCAGGGACGAGCTCTGGAAACACCATATATTTT.

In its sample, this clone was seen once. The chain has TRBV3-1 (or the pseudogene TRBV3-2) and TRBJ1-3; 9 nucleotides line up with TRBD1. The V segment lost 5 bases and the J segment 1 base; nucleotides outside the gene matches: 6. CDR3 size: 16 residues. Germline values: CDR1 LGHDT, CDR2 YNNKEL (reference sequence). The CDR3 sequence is CASSWGQGGSGNTIYF. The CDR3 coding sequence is TGTGCCAGCAGCTGGGGACAGGGAGGTTCTGGAAACACCATATATTTT.

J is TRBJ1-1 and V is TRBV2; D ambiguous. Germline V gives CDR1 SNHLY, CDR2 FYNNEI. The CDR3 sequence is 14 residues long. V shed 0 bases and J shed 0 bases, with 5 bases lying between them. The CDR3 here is CASSEARMNTEAFF. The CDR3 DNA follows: TGTGCCAGCAGTGAAGCGCGAATGAACACTGAAGCTTTCTTT.

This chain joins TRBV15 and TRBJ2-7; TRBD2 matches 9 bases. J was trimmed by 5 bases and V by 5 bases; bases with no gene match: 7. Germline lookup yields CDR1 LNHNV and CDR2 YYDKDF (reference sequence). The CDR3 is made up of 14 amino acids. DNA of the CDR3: TGTGCCACCAGCCTAGGACTAGCGTCGGACGAGCAGTACTTC. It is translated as CATSLGLASDEQYF.

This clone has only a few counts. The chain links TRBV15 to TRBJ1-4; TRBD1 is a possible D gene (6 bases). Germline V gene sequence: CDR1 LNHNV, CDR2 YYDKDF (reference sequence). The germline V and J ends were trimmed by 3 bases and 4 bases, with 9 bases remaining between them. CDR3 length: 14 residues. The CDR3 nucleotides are TGTGCCACCAGCAGGGGCAGGGGTAATGAAAAACTGTTTTTT. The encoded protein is CATSRGRGNEKLFF.

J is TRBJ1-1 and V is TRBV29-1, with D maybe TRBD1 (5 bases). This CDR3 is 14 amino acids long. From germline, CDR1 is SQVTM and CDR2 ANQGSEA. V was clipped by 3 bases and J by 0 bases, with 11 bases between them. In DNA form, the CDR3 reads TGCAGCGTTGAGTCCCCAGGGATGAACACTGAAGCTTTCTTT. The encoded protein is CSVESPGMNTEAFF.

The chain's CDR3 is CAWSGPHRGGNEQYF. CDR3 DNA sequence: TGTGCCTGGAGCGGCCCCCACAGGGGTGGTAACGAGCAGTACTTC. The chain links TRBV30 to TRBJ2-7; 7 bases map to TRBD1. The CDR3 runs to 15 residues. Trimming at V came to 3 bases and at J to 5 bases, leaving 13 bases not matched to a gene. Germline CDR1 and CDR2: GTSNPN and SVGIG (reference sequence).

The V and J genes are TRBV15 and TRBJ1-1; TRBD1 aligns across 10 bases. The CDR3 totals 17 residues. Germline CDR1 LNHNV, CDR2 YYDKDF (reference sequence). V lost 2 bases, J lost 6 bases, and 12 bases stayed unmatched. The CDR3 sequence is CATSRNPGQGIRAEAFF. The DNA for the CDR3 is TGTGCCACCAGCAGAAACCCGGGACAGGGGATTCGGGCTGAAGCTTTCTTT.

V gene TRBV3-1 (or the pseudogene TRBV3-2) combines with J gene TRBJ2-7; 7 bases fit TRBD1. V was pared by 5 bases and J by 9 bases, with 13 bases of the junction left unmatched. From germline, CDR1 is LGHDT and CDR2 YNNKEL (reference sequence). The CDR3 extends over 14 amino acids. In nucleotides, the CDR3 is TGTGCCAGCAGCGGCCTCCTACAGGGGAACGGGCAGTACTTC. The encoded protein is CASSGLLQGNGQYF.

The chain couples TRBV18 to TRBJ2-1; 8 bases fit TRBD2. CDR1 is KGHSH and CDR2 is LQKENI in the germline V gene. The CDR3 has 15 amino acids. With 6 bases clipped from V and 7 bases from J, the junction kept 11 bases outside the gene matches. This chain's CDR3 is CASSPGRGGANEQFF. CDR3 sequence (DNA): TGTGCCAGCTCCCCCGGGAGGGGGGGCGCAAATGAGCAGTTCTTC.

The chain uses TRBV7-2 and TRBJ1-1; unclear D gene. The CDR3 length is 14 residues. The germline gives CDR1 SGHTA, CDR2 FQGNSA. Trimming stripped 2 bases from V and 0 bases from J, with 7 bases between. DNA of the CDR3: TGTGCCAGCAGCTTAACGCGCTTGAACACTGAAGCTTTCTTT. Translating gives CASSLTRLNTEAFF.

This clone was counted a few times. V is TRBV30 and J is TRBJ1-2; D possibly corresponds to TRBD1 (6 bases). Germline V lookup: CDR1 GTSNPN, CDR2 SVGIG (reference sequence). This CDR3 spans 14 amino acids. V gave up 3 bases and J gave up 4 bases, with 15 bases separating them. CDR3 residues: CAWRFGGTSYGYTF. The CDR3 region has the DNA TGTGCCTGGAGATTCGGTGGGACATCCTATGGCTACACCTTC.

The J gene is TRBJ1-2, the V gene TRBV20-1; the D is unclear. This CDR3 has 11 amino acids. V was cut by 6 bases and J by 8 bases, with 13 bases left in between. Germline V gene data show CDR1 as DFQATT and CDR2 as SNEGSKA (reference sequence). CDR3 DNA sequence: TGCAGTGCCAGCGTCGGGTGGGGCTACACCTTC. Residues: CSASVGWGYTF.

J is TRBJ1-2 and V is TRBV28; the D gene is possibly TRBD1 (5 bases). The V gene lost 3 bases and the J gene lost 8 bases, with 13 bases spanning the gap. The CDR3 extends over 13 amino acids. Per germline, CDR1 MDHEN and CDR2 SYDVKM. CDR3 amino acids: CASSLHGGRGYTF. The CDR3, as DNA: TGTGCCAGCAGTTTGCATGGGGGGAGGGGCTACACCTTC.

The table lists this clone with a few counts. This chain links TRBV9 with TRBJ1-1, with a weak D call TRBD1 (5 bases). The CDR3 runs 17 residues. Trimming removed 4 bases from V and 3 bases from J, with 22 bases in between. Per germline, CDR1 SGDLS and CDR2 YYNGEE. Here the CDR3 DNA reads TGTGCCAGCAGCCCACTCCGGGGGATTAATTTGGACACTGAAGCTTTCTTT. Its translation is CASSPLRGINLDTEAFF.

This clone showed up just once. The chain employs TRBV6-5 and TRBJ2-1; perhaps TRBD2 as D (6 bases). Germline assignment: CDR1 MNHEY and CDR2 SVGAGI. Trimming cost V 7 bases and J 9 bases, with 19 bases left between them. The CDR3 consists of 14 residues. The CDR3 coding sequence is TGTGCCAGCAAGGCTAGCCGGGGGAATGGTGAGCAGTTCTTC. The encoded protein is CASKASRGNGEQFF.

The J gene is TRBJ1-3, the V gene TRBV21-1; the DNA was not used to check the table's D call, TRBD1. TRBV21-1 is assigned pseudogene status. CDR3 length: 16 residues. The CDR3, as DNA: TGTGCCAGTATTAACCTTGGGACAGTCTCTGGAAACACCATATATTTT. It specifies CASINLGTVSGNTIYF.

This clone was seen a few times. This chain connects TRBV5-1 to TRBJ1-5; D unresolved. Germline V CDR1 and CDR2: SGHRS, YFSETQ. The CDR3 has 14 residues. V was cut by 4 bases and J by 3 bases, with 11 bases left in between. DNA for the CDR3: TGCGCCAGCAGCGTCGACGGGGTCAATCAGCCCCAGCATTTT. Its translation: CASSVDGVNQPQHF.

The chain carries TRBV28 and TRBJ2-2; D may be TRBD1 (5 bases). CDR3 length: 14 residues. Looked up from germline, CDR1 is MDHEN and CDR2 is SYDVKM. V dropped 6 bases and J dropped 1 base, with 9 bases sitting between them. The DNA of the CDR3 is TGTGCCAGCAGGTACAGGAGGAACACCGGGGAGCTGTTTTTT. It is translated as CASRYRRNTGELFF.

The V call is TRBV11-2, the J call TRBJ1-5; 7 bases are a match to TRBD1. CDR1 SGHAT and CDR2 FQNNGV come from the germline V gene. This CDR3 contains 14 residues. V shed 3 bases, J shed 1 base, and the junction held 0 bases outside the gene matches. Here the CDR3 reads CASSLGQSNQPQHF. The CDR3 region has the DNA TGTGCCAGCAGCTTGGGACAGAGCAATCAGCCCCAGCATTTT. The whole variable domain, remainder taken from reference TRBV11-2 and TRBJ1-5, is EAGVAQSPRYKIIEKRQSVAFWCNPISGHATLYWYQQILGQGPKLLIQFQNNGVVDDSQLPKDRFSAERLKGVDSTLKIQPAKLEDSAVYLCASSLGQSNQPQHFGDGTRLSIL.

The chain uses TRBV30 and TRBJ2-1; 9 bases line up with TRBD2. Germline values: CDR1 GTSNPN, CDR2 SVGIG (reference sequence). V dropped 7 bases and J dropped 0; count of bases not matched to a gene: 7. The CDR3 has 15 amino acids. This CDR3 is CAYLAGPSSYNEQFF. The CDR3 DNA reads TGTGCCTATCTAGCGGGACCTTCCTCCTACAATGAGCAGTTCTTC.

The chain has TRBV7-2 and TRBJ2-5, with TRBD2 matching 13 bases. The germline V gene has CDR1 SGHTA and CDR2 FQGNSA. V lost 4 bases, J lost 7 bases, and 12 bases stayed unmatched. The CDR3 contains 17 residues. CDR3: CASSSWTSGGPGGTQYF. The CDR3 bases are TGTGCCAGCAGCTCGTGGACTAGCGGGGGTCCCGGGGGGACCCAGTACTTC.

The CDR3 reads CASSLDLGLFNEQFF. The CDR3 coding sequence is TGTGCCAGCAGCTTAGATCTGGGGCTATTCAATGAGCAGTTCTTC. The chain recombines TRBV11-2 with TRBJ2-1, with D tentatively TRBD1 (5 bases). V was pared by 0 bases and J by 6 bases, with 12 bases between. Germline loops: CDR1 SGHAT, CDR2 FQNNGV. This CDR3 has 15 amino acids.

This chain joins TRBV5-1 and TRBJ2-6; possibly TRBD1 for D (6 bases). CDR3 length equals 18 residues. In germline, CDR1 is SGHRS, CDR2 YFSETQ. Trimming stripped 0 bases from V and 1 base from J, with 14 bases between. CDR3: CASSLARQGPSGANVLTF. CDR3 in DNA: TGCGCCAGCAGCTTGGCGAGGCAGGGGCCGTCTGGGGCCAACGTCCTGACTTTC.

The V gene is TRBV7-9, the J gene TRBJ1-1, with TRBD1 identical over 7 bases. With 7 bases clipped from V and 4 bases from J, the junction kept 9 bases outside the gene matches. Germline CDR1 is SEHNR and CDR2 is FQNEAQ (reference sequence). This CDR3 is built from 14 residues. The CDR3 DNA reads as TGTGCCAGCACGCGACAGGGAGAAGGCACTGAAGCTTTCTTT. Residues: CASTRQGEGTEAFF.

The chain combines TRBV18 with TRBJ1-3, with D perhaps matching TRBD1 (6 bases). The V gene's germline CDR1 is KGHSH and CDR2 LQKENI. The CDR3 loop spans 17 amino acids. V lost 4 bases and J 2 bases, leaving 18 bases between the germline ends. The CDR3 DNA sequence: TGTGCCAGCTCACAACAATCCACAGGGCAGGCTGGAAACACCATATATTTT. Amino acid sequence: CASSQQSTGQAGNTIYF.

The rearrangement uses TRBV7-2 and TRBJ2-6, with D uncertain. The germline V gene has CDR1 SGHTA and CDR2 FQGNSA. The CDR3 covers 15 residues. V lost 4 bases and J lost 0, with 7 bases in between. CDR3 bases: TGTGCCAGCAGCTCGTCCTCCTCTGGGGCCAACGTCCTGACTTTC. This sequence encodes CASSSSSSGANVLTF.